The present T cell receptor (beta chain) was sequenced within a study of blood T cell repertoires in COVID-19. Background on the study: Spain, Italy and the United States supplied samples that represented acute and convalescent COVID-19. Nucleic acid was either cDNA or gDNA, and it came from T cells, B-cell-depleted T cells, or PBMCs.

Per the authors' pipeline: Amplified reference gene primers provided the basis for estimating nucleated cell counts. Libraries were prepared by immunoSEQ multiplex PCR; TCRdb keeps only in-frame clonotypes and omits some of them. For V, J and clone size, that table is used; D and trimming come from the DNA. The sample holds under 150,000 clones, under 90% seen once. Notes on this clone: Other DNA sequences in the same sample also yield this CDR3.

The ends lost 1 base at V and 5 bases at J; junction bases unmatched: 0. The CDR3 consists of 13 residues. Germline lookup yields CDR1 SGHRS and CDR2 YFSETQ. This receptor was obtained from a woman aged 55-70 years with active or convalescent COVID-19. Sequencing was carried out using peripheral blood. V is TRBV5-1 and J is TRBJ2-3; 8 positions agree with TRBD2. The CDR3 nucleotides read TGCGCCAGCAGCTTGCGGGGGGGAGATACGCAGTATTTT. This codes for CASSLRGGDTQYF. The full variable domain, its missing parts supplied by reference TRBV5-1 and TRBJ2-3, is KAGVTQTPRYLIKTRGQQVTLSCSPISGHRSVSWYQQTPGQGLQFLFEYFSETQRNKGNFPGRFSGRQFSNSRSEMNVSTLELGDSALYLCASSLRGGDTQYFGPGTRLTVL.